This is a list of T cell receptor beta chains from one sample in a study of human T cells and chemical hapten exposure. TCRdb re-derived calls from the RACE reads in MiXCR, one entry per CDR3 protein. Here the sample spans some 51,000 distinct CDR3 sequences, 9.4% being singletons. This specimen was whole blood, taken in connection with sensitization to the hapten diphenylcyclopropenone (DPC). These receptors all stem from a woman aged 40 to 50 with alopecia areata. Some clones in this sample may be carry-over from other donors' samples. The CDR3 runs from the conserved cysteine through the conserved F or W. Each record gives: J gene, clone size, V gene, D gene, CDR3 protein, CDR3 DNA. D genes are given only for firm matches. Size values are once, few and many counts, or a class for expanded clones, and some rows have none.

j_gene: TRBJ1-4
abundance: NA
v_gene: TRBV15
d_gene: NA
CDR3aa: CVTSATDNEKLFF
CDR3nt: TGTGTCACCAGCGCGACGGATAATGAAAAACTGTTTTTT

j_gene: TRBJ2-2
abundance: many
v_gene: TRBV9
d_gene: NA
CDR3aa: CASRPGGANTGELFF
CDR3nt: TGTGCCAGCAGGCCAGGGGGGGCGAACACCGGGGAGCTGTTTTTT

j_gene: TRBJ1-5
abundance: many
v_gene: TRBV12-5
d_gene: NA
CDR3aa: CASGLRNQPQHF
CDR3nt: TGTGCTAGTGGTTTGCGAAATCAGCCCCAGCATTTT

j_gene: TRBJ2-6
abundance: NA
v_gene: TRBV6-1
d_gene: NA
CDR3aa: CASSEDLGSGANVLTF
CDR3nt: TGTGCCAGCAGTGAAGATTTGGGGTCTGGGGCCAACGTCCTGACTTTC

j_gene: TRBJ1-1
abundance: few
v_gene: TRBV11-2
d_gene: NA
CDR3aa: CASSLDWGTEAFF
CDR3nt: TGTGCCAGCAGCTTAGATTGGGGCACTGAAGCTTTCTTT

j_gene: TRBJ2-7
abundance: few
v_gene: TRBV5-1
d_gene: NA
CDR3aa: CASSLEGKSSYEQYF
CDR3nt: TGCGCCAGCAGCTTGGAGGGAAAAAGCTCCTACGAGCAGTACTTC

j_gene: TRBJ1-5
abundance: many
v_gene: TRBV20-1
d_gene: NA
CDR3aa: CSATSPNSNQPQHF
CDR3nt: TGCAGTGCTACCAGCCCCAATAGCAATCAGCCCCAGCATTTT

j_gene: TRBJ2-7
abundance: many
v_gene: TRBV20-1
d_gene: TRBD2
CDR3aa: CSARLLAGGGEQYF
CDR3nt: TGCAGTGCTAGGCTACTAGCGGGGGGCGGAGAGCAGTACTTC

j_gene: TRBJ1-1
abundance: many
v_gene: TRBV12-3/TRBV12-4
d_gene: NA
CDR3aa: CASSPGMNTEAFF
CDR3nt: TGTGCCAGCAGTCCCGGCATGAACACTGAAGCTTTCTTT

j_gene: TRBJ2-2
abundance: few
v_gene: TRBV2
d_gene: NA
CDR3aa: CASIQDGNTGELFF
CDR3nt: TGTGCCAGCATCCAGGACGGAAACACCGGGGAGCTGTTTTTT

j_gene: TRBJ2-1
abundance: many
v_gene: TRBV7-3
d_gene: TRBD2
CDR3aa: CASSLNPGGGNNEQFF
CDR3nt: TGTGCCAGCAGCTTAAATCCTGGCGGGGGGAACAATGAGCAGTTCTTC

j_gene: TRBJ2-7
abundance: few
v_gene: TRBV11-3
d_gene: TRBD2
CDR3aa: CASSLVTSGAEQYF
CDR3nt: TGTGCCAGCAGCTTAGTAACTAGCGGGGCCGAGCAGTACTTC

j_gene: TRBJ2-6
abundance: many
v_gene: TRBV20-1
d_gene: NA
CDR3aa: CSARGSGANVLTF
CDR3nt: TGCAGTGCTAGGGGATCTGGGGCCAACGTCCTGACTTTC

j_gene: TRBJ2-2
abundance: few
v_gene: TRBV3-1
d_gene: NA
CDR3aa: CASSQGGDPNTGELFF
CDR3nt: TGTGCCAGCAGCCAAGGGGGGGACCCGAACACCGGGGAGCTGTTTTTT

j_gene: TRBJ1-1
abundance: few
v_gene: TRBV5-8
d_gene: TRBD1
CDR3aa: CASSSQGGTEAFF
CDR3nt: TGTGCCAGCAGCTCCCAGGGGGGCACTGAAGCTTTCTTT

j_gene: TRBJ1-4
abundance: many
v_gene: TRBV7-5
d_gene: NA
CDR3aa: CISVSEAPGTENEKLFF
CDR3nt: NA

j_gene: TRBJ2-3
abundance: NA
v_gene: TRBV6-2/TRBV6-3
d_gene: NA
CDR3aa: CASSAPDTQYF
CDR3nt: TGTGCCAGCAGTGCCCCCGATACGCAGTATTTT

j_gene: TRBJ2-2
abundance: many
v_gene: TRBV6-4
d_gene: TRBD1
CDR3aa: CASSAGTGHNTGELFF
CDR3nt: TGTGCCAGCAGTGCAGGGACAGGGCACAACACCGGGGAGCTGTTTTTT

j_gene: TRBJ1-2
abundance: NA
v_gene: TRBV4-1
d_gene: TRBD1
CDR3aa: CASSQDAERGQGRSGYTF
CDR3nt: TGCGCCAGCAGCCAAGACGCCGAACGAGGACAGGGGAGAAGTGGCTACACCTTC

j_gene: TRBJ2-7
abundance: many
v_gene: TRBV9
d_gene: NA
CDR3aa: CASSEMDSSYEQYF
CDR3nt: TGTGCCAGCAGCGAGATGGACAGTTCCTACGAGCAGTACTTC

j_gene: TRBJ2-1
abundance: NA
v_gene: TRBV6-5
d_gene: TRBD1
CDR3aa: CASSSQIGQGGTEAQFF
CDR3nt: TGTGCCAGCAGTTCACAAATCGGACAGGGAGGAACGGAGGCGCAGTTCTTC

j_gene: TRBJ2-2
abundance: few
v_gene: TRBV5-1
d_gene: TRBD2
CDR3aa: CASSTTSGRSNTGELFF
CDR3nt: TGCGCCAGCAGTACGACTAGCGGGAGGTCGAACACCGGGGAGCTGTTTTTT

j_gene: TRBJ2-3
abundance: few
v_gene: TRBV18
d_gene: NA
CDR3aa: CASSPISGTDTQYF
CDR3nt: TGTGCCAGCTCACCTATATCGGGCACAGATACGCAGTATTTT

j_gene: TRBJ1-1
abundance: few
v_gene: TRBV7-2
d_gene: NA
CDR3aa: CASRPEPLNTEAFF
CDR3nt: TGTGCCAGCAGGCCAGAACCCTTGAACACTGAAGCTTTCTTT

j_gene: TRBJ2-7
abundance: many
v_gene: TRBV6-6
d_gene: NA
CDR3aa: CASSLDPISYEQYF
CDR3nt: TGTGCCAGCAGCCTAGACCCTATTTCCTACGAGCAGTACTTC

j_gene: TRBJ2-1
abundance: many
v_gene: TRBV4-1
d_gene: TRBD2
CDR3aa: CASSPSGGADNEQFF
CDR3nt: TGCGCCAGCAGCCCTAGCGGGGGGGCGGACAATGAGCAGTTCTTC

j_gene: TRBJ2-5
abundance: many
v_gene: TRBV19
d_gene: NA
CDR3aa: CASRHRGRETQYF
CDR3nt: TGTGCCAGTAGACATAGGGGCAGAGAGACCCAGTACTTC

j_gene: TRBJ2-2
abundance: NA
v_gene: TRBV4-3
d_gene: NA
CDR3aa: CASSHEYTGELFF
CDR3nt: TGCGCCAGCAGCCATGAATACACCGGGGAGCTGTTTTTT

j_gene: TRBJ2-2
abundance: NA
v_gene: TRBV11-3
d_gene: NA
CDR3aa: CASSLVTGLTGELFF
CDR3nt: TGTGCCAGCAGCTTAGTCACAGGGCTCACCGGGGAGCTGTTTTTT

j_gene: TRBJ1-5
abundance: many
v_gene: TRBV19
d_gene: NA
CDR3aa: CASSGDGVGNQPQHF
CDR3nt: TGTGCCAGTAGTGGTGACGGGGTGGGCAATCAGCCCCAGCATTTT

j_gene: TRBJ1-1
abundance: NA
v_gene: TRBV4-1
d_gene: NA
CDR3aa: CASSQPASNTEAFF
CDR3nt: TGCGCCAGCAGCCAACCAGCCAGTAACACTGAAGCTTTCTTT

j_gene: TRBJ1-6
abundance: many
v_gene: TRBV9
d_gene: NA
CDR3aa: CASSVGSSYNSPLHF
CDR3nt: TGTGCCAGCAGCGTAGGCAGCTCCTATAATTCACCCCTCCACTTT

j_gene: TRBJ1-6
abundance: NA
v_gene: TRBV5-6
d_gene: NA
CDR3aa: CASTLGRSSYNSPLHF
CDR3nt: TGTGCCAGCACCCTGGGACGGAGCTCCTATAATTCACCCCTCCACTTT

j_gene: TRBJ2-7
abundance: NA
v_gene: TRBV9
d_gene: NA
CDR3aa: CASSVEDSLYEQYF
CDR3nt: TGTGCCAGCAGCGTAGAGGACAGCCTCTACGAGCAGTACTTC

j_gene: TRBJ2-5
abundance: NA
v_gene: TRBV7-6
d_gene: NA
CDR3aa: CASSPMGDPAYF
CDR3nt: TGTGCCAGCAGCCCAATGGGGGACCCGGCTTACTTC

j_gene: TRBJ2-7
abundance: NA
v_gene: TRBV12-3/TRBV12-4
d_gene: NA
CDR3aa: CASSLAGDEQYF
CDR3nt: TGTGCCAGCAGTTTAGCAGGCGACGAGCAGTACTTC

j_gene: TRBJ2-2
abundance: NA
v_gene: TRBV6-5
d_gene: TRBD2
CDR3aa: CASSYATSGGGGELFF
CDR3nt: TGTGCCAGCAGTTACGCGACTAGCGGAGGGGGCGGGGAGCTGTTTTTT

j_gene: TRBJ1-5
abundance: many
v_gene: TRBV20-1
d_gene: TRBD1
CDR3aa: CSATLRRDRGNQPQHF
CDR3nt: TGCAGTGCGACCCTTAGACGGGACAGGGGGAATCAGCCCCAGCATTTT

j_gene: TRBJ2-5
abundance: few
v_gene: TRBV20-1
d_gene: NA
CDR3aa: CSAQSVQETQYF
CDR3nt: TGCAGTGCTCAGAGTGTACAAGAGACCCAGTACTTC

j_gene: TRBJ1-1
abundance: many
v_gene: TRBV3-1
d_gene: NA
CDR3aa: CASSLRGRGGEAFF
CDR3nt: TGTGCCAGCAGCCTACGGGGGCGGGGTGGTGAAGCTTTCTTT